What follows are 5 T cell receptor beta chains derived from one specimen sequenced in a study of blood T cell repertoires in COVID-19. Produced via immunoSEQ multiplex PCR; TCRdb's table is partial and in-frame only. This repertoire shows about 200,000 clones, 88% found once; its top ten account for over 15%. The sequencing sample was made of peripheral blood. The source of these receptors is a man in his fifties with COVID-19, enrolled during active disease.

With regard to this clone: Other DNA sequences from this sample encode an identical CDR3 as well. The chain couples TRBV9 to TRBJ2-5; 13 bases align to TRBD2. Germline lookup yields CDR1 SGDLS and CDR2 YYNGEE. This CDR3 is 16 amino acids long. Trimming took 4 bases from V and 1 from J; bases not matched to a gene: 4. The CDR3 loop is CASSPRLAGGQETQYF. As DNA, the CDR3 is TGTGCCAGCAGCCCGCGACTAGCGGGGGGCCAAGAGACCCAGTACTTC.

V is TRBV4-1 and J is TRBJ2-7; 12 nucleotides match TRBD2. The CDR3 has 17 amino acids. Germline values: CDR1 MGHRA, CDR2 YSYEKL. The J segment lost 4 bases and the V segment lost 3 bases, leaving 10 bases of the junction unmatched. In DNA form, the CDR3 reads TGCGCCAGCAGCCACATAGGACTAGCGGGATCCGGGTACGAGCAGTACTTC. Residues: CASSHIGLAGSGYEQYF.

This clone was seen just once. The chain combines TRBV19 with TRBJ2-1; 11 bases fit TRBD2. The CDR3 is 19 residues long. V lost 4 bases, J lost 7 bases, and 18 bases stayed unmatched. CDR1 is LNHDA, CDR2 SQIVND, per germline (reference sequence). The CDR3 nucleotides read TGTGCCAGTAGTACCACCCCTCGAATAGCGGGAGGGCCGGATAATGAGCAGTTCTTC. This translates into CASSTTPRIAGGPDNEQFF.

J is TRBJ2-1 and V is TRBV3-1 (or the pseudogene TRBV3-2); D is possibly TRBD2 (7 bases). The CDR3 spans 17 residues. Trimming removed 0 bases from V and 4 bases from J, with 16 bases in between. Germline V gene data show CDR1 as LGHDT and CDR2 as YNNKEL (reference sequence). Here the CDR3 reads CASSQDRGGGLYNEQFF. CDR3 in DNA: TGTGCCAGCAGCCAAGATCGGGGCGGGGGCCTTTACAATGAGCAGTTCTTC.

A word on this clone: Other DNA sequences within the sample encode an identical CDR3. The V call is TRBV5-4, the J call TRBJ2-3, with unresolved D. V lost 2 bases, J lost 2 bases, and 6 bases lay in between. Germline V gives CDR1 SGHNT, CDR2 YYREEE (reference sequence). This CDR3 region has 13 residues. The CDR3 loop is CASSFGSTDTQYF. The DNA of the CDR3 is TGTGCCAGCAGCTTTGGCTCCACAGATACGCAGTATTTT.